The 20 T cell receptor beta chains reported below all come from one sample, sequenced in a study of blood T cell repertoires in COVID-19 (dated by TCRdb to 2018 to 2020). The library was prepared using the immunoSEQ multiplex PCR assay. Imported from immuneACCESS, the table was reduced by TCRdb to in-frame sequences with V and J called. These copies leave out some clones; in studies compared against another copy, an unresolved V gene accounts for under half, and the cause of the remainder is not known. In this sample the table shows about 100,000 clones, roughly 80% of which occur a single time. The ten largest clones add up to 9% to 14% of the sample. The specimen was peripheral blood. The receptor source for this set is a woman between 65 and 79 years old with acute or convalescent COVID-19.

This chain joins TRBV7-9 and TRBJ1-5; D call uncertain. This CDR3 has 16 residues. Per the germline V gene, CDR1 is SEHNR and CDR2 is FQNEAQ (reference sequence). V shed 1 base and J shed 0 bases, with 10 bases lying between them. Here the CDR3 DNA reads TGTGCCAGCAGCTTAGGCACAGTAAATAGCAATCAGCCCCAGCATTTT. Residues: CASSLGTVNSNQPQHF.

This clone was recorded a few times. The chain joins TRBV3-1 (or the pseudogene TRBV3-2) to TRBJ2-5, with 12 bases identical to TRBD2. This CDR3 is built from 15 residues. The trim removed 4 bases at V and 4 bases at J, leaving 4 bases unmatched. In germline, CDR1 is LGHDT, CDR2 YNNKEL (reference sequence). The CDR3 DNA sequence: TGTGCCAGCAGCCTTCTAGCGGGGGGGCCAGAGACCCAGTACTTC. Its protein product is CASSLLAGGPETQYF.

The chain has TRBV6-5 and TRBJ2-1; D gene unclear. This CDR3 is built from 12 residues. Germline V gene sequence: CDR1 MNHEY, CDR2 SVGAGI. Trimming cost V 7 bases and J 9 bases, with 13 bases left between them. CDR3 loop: CASISSRSEQFF. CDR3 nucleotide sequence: TGTGCCAGCATTAGTAGCCGGAGTGAGCAGTTCTTC.

CDR3 nucleotides: TGTGCCAGCAGCGTAGGGCGGGGGGTTCTGGACAATGAGCAGTTCTTC. This encodes CASSVGRGVLDNEQFF. The chain carries TRBV9 and TRBJ2-1; 8 bases map to TRBD2. The CDR3 covers 16 residues. V lost 0 bases and J lost 5; bases outside the gene matches: 7. CDR1 SGDLS and CDR2 YYNGEE come from the germline V gene.

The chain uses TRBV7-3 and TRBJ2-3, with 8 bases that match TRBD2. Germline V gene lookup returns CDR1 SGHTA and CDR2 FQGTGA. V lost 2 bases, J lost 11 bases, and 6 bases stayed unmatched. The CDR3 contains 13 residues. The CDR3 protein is CASSLGLAREQYF. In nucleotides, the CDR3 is TGTGCCAGCAGCTTAGGACTAGCCCGGGAGCAGTATTTT.

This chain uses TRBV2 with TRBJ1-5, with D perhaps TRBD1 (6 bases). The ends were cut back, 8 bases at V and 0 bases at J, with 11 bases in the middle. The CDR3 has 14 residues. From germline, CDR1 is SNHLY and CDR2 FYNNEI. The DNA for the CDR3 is TGTGCCAGCGGGAAGGGGGTTAGCAATCAGCCCCAGCATTTT. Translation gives CASGKGVSNQPQHF.

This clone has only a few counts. Here the CDR3 reads CASSLNPSGEYNEQFF. CDR3 nucleotides: TGCGCCAGCAGCTTGAACCCTAGCGGAGAGTACAATGAGCAGTTCTTC. The chain combines TRBV5-1 with TRBJ2-1; 7 bases are a match to TRBD2. CDR1 is SGHRS and CDR2 is YFSETQ in the germline V gene. V lost 1 base and J lost 4; bases outside the gene matches: 8. The CDR3 sequence is 16 residues long.

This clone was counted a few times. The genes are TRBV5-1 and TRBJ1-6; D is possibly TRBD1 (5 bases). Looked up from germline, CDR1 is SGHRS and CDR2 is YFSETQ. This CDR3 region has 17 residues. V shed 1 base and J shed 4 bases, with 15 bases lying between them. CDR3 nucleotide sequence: TGCGCCAGCAGCTTGATTTCCGCAGGGAAATATAATTCACCCCTCCACTTT. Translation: CASSLISAGKYNSPLHF.

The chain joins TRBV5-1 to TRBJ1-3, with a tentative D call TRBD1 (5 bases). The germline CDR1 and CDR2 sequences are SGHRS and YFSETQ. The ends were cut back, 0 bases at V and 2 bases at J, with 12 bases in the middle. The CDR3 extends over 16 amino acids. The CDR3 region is CASSLVGVGTGNTIYF. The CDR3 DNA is TGCGCCAGCAGCTTGGTAGGGGTAGGGACTGGAAACACCATATATTTT. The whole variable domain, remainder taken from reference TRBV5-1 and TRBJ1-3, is KAGVTQTPRYLIKTRGQQVTLSCSPISGHRSVSWYQQTPGQGLQFLFEYFSETQRNKGNFPGRFSGRQFSNSRSEMNVSTLELGDSALYLCASSLVGVGTGNTIYFGEGSWLTVV.

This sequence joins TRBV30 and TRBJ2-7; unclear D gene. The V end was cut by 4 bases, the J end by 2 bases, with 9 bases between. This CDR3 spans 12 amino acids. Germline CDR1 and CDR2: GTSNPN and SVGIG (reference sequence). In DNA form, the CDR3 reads TGTGCCTGGAAGAGGAACACCTACGAGCAGTACGTC. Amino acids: CAWKRNTYEQYV.

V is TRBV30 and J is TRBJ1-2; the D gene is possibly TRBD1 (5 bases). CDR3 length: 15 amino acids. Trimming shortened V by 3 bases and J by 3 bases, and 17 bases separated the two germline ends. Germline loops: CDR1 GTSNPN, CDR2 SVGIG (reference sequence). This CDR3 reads CAWSGRGAGDYGYTF. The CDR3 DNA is TGTGCCTGGAGCGGGAGAGGGGCGGGGGACTATGGCTACACCTTC.

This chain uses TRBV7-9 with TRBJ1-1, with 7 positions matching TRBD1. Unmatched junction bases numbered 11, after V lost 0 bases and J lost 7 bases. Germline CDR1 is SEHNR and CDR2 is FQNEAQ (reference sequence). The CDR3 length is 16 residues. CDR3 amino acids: CASSLAQGRGEGEAFF. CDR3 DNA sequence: TGTGCCAGCAGCTTAGCTCAGGGCAGGGGGGAAGGTGAAGCTTTCTTT.

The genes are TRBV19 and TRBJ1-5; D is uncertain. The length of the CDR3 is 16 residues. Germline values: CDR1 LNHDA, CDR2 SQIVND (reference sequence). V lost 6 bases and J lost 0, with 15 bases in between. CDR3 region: CASRQRGDYSNQPQHF. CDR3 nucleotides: TGTGCCAGTAGACAACGGGGAGATTATAGCAATCAGCCCCAGCATTTT.

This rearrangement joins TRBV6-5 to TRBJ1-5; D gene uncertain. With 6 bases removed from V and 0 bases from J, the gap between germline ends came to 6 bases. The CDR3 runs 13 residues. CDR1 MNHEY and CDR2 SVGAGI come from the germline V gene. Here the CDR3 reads CASRPSSNQPQHF. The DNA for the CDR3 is TGTGCCAGCAGGCCCAGTAGCAATCAGCCCCAGCATTTT.

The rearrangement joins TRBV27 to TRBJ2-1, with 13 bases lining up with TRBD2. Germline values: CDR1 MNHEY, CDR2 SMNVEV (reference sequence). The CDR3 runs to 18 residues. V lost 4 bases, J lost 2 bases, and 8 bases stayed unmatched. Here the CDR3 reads CASSSRTSGGVAYNEQFF. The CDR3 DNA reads TGTGCCAGCAGTTCGAGGACTAGCGGGGGCGTCGCCTACAATGAGCAGTTCTTC.

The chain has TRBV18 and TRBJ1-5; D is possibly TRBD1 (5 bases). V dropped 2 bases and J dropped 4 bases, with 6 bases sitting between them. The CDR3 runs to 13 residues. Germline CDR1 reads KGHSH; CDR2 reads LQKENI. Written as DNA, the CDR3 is TGTGCCAGCTCACCAGCAGGGAATCAGCCCCAGCATTTT. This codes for CASSPAGNQPQHF.

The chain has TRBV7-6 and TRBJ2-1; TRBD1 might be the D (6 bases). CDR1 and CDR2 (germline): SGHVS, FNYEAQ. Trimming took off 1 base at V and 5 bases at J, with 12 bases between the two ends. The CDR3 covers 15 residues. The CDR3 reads CASSLGGTPNNEQFF. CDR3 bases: TGTGCCAGCAGCTTAGGTGGGACACCAAACAATGAGCAGTTCTTC.

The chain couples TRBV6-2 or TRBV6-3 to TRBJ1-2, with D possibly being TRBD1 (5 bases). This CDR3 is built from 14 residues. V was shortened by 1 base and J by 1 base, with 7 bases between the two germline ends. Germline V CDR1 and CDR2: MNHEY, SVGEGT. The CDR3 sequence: CASSYFQGNYGYTF. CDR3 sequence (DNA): TGTGCCAGCAGTTACTTCCAGGGTAACTATGGCTACACCTTC.

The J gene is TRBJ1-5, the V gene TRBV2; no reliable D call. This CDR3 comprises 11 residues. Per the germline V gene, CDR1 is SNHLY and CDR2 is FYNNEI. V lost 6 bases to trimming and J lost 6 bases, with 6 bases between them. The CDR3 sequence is CASSVGQPQHF. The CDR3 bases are TGTGCCAGCAGCGTCGGTCAGCCCCAGCATTTT. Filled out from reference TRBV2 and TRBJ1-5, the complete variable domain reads EPEVTQTPSHQVTQMGQEVILRCVPISNHLYFYWYRQILGQKVEFLVSFYNNEISEKSEIFDDQFSVERPDGSNFTLKIRSTKLEDSAMYFCASSVGQPQHFGDGTRLSIL.

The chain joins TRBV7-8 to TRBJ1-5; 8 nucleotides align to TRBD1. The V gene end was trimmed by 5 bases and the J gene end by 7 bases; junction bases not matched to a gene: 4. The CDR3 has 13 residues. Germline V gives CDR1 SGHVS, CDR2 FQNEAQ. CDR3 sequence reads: CASSLDREQPQHF. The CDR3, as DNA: TGTGCCAGCAGCCTGGACAGGGAGCAGCCCCAGCATTTT. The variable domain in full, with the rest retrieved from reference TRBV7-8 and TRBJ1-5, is GAGVSQSPRYKVAKRGQDVALRCDPISGHVSLFWYQQALGQGPEFLTYFQNEAQLDKSGLPSDRFFAERPEGSVSTLKIQRTQQEDSAVYLCASSLDREQPQHFGDGTRLSIL.